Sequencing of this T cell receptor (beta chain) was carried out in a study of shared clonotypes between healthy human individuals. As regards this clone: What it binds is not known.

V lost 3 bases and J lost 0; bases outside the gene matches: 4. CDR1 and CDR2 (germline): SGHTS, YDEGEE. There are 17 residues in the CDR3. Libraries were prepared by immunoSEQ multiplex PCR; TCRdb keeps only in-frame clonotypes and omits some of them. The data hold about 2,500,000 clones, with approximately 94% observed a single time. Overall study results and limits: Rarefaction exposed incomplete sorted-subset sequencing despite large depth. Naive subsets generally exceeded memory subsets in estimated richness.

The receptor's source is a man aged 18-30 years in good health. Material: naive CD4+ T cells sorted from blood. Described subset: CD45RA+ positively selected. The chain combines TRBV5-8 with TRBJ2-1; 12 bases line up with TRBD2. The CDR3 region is CASSYGLAGSSYNEQFF. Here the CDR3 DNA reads TGTGCCAGCAGCTACGGACTAGCGGGGAGCTCCTACAATGAGCAGTTCTTC.